A single sample is the source of the 23 T cell receptor beta chains below, sequenced in a study of Ad26.COV2.S vaccination and SARS-CoV-2 variants. Indicated treatment: around 19 received Ad26.COV2.S at low or high dose, single or two shots; several received placebo; per-sample allocation not given. It was on day 63 after the first vaccine or placebo injection that samples were taken. TCRdb's copy holds only in-frame clones and misses some; the assay was immunoSEQ multiplex PCR. There are about 350,000 clones in the sample; around 89% occur only once, and just under 5% lies in the top ten. This material consisted of peripheral blood, taken in a trial of Ad26.COV2.S vaccine versus placebo. The receptors come from a person between 18 and 65 years old who received the Ad26.COV2.S COVID-19 vaccine or a placebo.

J is TRBJ1-5 and V is TRBV2; maybe TRBD1 (6 bases). V was cut by 8 bases and J by 1 base, with 15 bases left in between. CDR3 length equals 15 residues. Germline V CDR1 and CDR2: SNHLY, FYNNEI. The CDR3 is CASASDRLSNQPQHF. DNA of the CDR3: TGTGCCAGCGCTTCGGACAGACTAAGCAATCAGCCCCAGCATTTT.

The chain uses TRBV11-1 and TRBJ1-1, with D possibly TRBD1 on 5 matching bases. This CDR3 is 15 amino acids long. The V end was cut by 2 bases, the J end by 4 bases, with 14 bases between. Germline lookup yields CDR1 SGHAT and CDR2 FQDESV (reference sequence). The CDR3 here is CASSLYGGAGTEAFF. As DNA, the CDR3 is TGTGCCAGCAGCTTATACGGGGGAGCGGGCACTGAAGCTTTCTTT.

This chain uses TRBV19 with TRBJ1-3, with TRBD1 matching over 7 bases. This CDR3 is 15 amino acids long. Germline V gives CDR1 LNHDA, CDR2 SQIVND (reference sequence). The junction had 8 bases not matched to a gene; V was cut back by 7 bases and J by 2 bases. For the CDR3, the DNA is TGTGCCAGTACCCTAGACAGGGACCCTGGAAACACCATATATTTT. Amino acids: CASTLDRDPGNTIYF.

The chain recombines TRBV5-1 with TRBJ2-2; TRBD2 matches at 15 bases. J was trimmed by 4 bases and V by 4 bases; bases with no gene match: 5. Germline lookup yields CDR1 SGHRS and CDR2 YFSETQ. The CDR3 runs to 17 residues. The CDR3 coding sequence is TGCGCCAGCAGCCTGGGACTAGCGGGAGGTACCACCGGGGAGCTGTTTTTT. It translates to CASSLGLAGGTTGELFF.

The chain is built from TRBV10-1 and TRBJ2-5; possibly TRBD2 for D (6 bases). Trimming left V 6 bases short and J 2 bases short, with 16 bases between. The V gene's germline CDR1 is WNHNN and CDR2 SYGVQD (reference sequence). The CDR3 runs to 15 residues. The CDR3 loop is CASRPAASEQETQYF. For the CDR3, the DNA is TGCGCCAGCAGACCTGCGGCTAGCGAGCAAGAGACCCAGTACTTC.

This rearrangement joins TRBV7-9 to TRBJ2-7; 14 nucleotides line up with TRBD2. The CDR3 contains 15 residues. J lost 4 bases, V lost 5 bases, and 4 bases had no gene match. Germline V gives CDR1 SEHNR, CDR2 FQNEAQ (reference sequence). CDR3 region: CASSGTSGSQYEQYF. CDR3 in DNA: TGTGCCAGCAGCGGGACTAGCGGGAGTCAGTACGAGCAGTACTTC.

J is TRBJ2-1 and V is TRBV3-1 (or the pseudogene TRBV3-2), with 10 bases identical to TRBD2. Per the germline V gene, CDR1 is LGHDT and CDR2 is YNNKEL (reference sequence). The CDR3 totals 16 residues. With 0 bases clipped from V and 8 bases from J, the junction kept 7 bases outside the gene matches. The CDR3 sequence: CASSQDTSGIIYEQFF. In DNA form, the CDR3 reads TGTGCCAGCAGCCAAGATACTAGCGGGATTATCTATGAGCAGTTCTTC.

DNA for the CDR3: TGTGCCAGCAGCAAAGTAACCACTGAAGCTTTCTTT. This sequence encodes CASSKVTTEAFF. The chain uses TRBV21-1 and TRBJ1-1. TRBV21-1 is described as a pseudogene. The CDR3 spans 12 residues.

The chain carries TRBV28 and TRBJ1-5; D gene unclear. The ends were cut back, 1 base at V and 6 bases at J, with 13 bases in the middle. The CDR3 totals 15 residues. In germline, CDR1 is MDHEN, CDR2 SYDVKM. The chain's CDR3 is CASSLLAVIAQPQHF. CDR3 nucleotides: TGTGCCAGCAGTTTATTGGCAGTGATCGCTCAGCCCCAGCATTTT.

The chain employs TRBV3-1 (or the pseudogene TRBV3-2) and TRBJ2-2; D remains ambiguous. Germline V CDR1 and CDR2: LGHDT, YNNKEL (reference sequence). The CDR3 spans 13 residues. V was shortened by 4 bases and J by 5 bases, with 8 bases between the two germline ends. CDR3 nucleotide sequence: TGTGCCAGCAGCCCTCGGTTAACCGGGGAGCTGTTTTTT. This encodes CASSPRLTGELFF.

V gene TRBV28 combines with J gene TRBJ1-1; D is unresolved. The ends were cut back, 1 base at V and 0 bases at J, with 9 bases in the middle. The CDR3 length is 15 residues. Germline-derived CDR1 and CDR2 are MDHEN and SYDVKM. The CDR3 sequence is CASSLFGQLNTEAFF. CDR3 sequence (DNA): TGTGCCAGCAGTTTATTTGGTCAGCTGAACACTGAAGCTTTCTTT.

This chain connects TRBV5-1 to TRBJ2-1, with D hard to call. V dropped 5 bases and J dropped 4 bases, with 19 bases sitting between them. The CDR3 consists of 16 residues. Germline V gene data show CDR1 as SGHRS and CDR2 as YFSETQ. The CDR3 protein is CASRTGPSEGYNEQFF. Written as DNA, the CDR3 is TGCGCCAGCAGGACGGGCCCCTCAGAAGGATACAATGAGCAGTTCTTC.

The chain couples TRBV15 to TRBJ2-1; D could derive from TRBD1 or TRBD2 (7 bases each). The CDR3 runs to 16 residues. Germline-derived CDR1 and CDR2 are LNHNV and YYDKDF (reference sequence). Trimming left V 1 base short and J 1 base short, with 11 bases between. CDR3 in amino acids: CATSRGQGGSYNEQFF. CDR3 DNA: TGTGCCACCAGCAGAGGACAGGGAGGGTCCTACAATGAGCAGTTCTTC. Using reference TRBV15 and TRBJ2-1 for the parts outside the CDR3, the full variable domain is DAMVIQNPRYQVTQFGKPVTLSCSQTLNHNVMYWYQQKSSQAPKLLFHYYDKDFNNEADTPDNFQSRRPNTSFCFLDIRSPGLGDTAMYLCATSRGQGGSYNEQFFGPGTRLTVL.

V usage is TRBV6-1 and J usage is TRBJ2-5; D gene ambiguous. Per the germline V gene, CDR1 is MNHNS and CDR2 is SASEGT. The V gene lost 5 bases and the J gene lost 2 bases, with 9 bases spanning the gap. The CDR3 covers 13 residues. The CDR3 coding sequence is TGTGCCAGCAGTTTATACCAGCAAGAGACCCAGTACTTC. This codes for CASSLYQQETQYF.

The rearrangement links TRBV19 to TRBJ1-6; D not resolved. In germline, CDR1 is LNHDA, CDR2 SQIVND (reference sequence). V lost 7 bases and J lost 3, with 7 bases in between. The CDR3 runs 13 residues. This chain's CDR3 is CASNEGYNSPLHF. In DNA, the CDR3 is TGTGCCAGTAACGAGGGCTATAATTCACCCCTCCACTTT.

The chain links TRBV2 to TRBJ2-2, with 9 bases aligning to TRBD1. Losses at the gene ends were 6 bases for V and 5 bases for J; bases not matched to a gene: 7. The CDR3 contains 15 residues. CDR1 and CDR2 (germline): SNHLY, FYNNEI. The CDR3 here is CASRVQGAGTGELFF. CDR3 bases: TGTGCCAGCAGAGTACAGGGGGCGGGGACCGGGGAGCTGTTTTTT.

For the CDR3, the DNA is TGTGCCTGGAGTTTGGGGGAGGGCACAGATACGCAGTATTTT. Its translation: CAWSLGEGTDTQYF. The rearrangement uses TRBV30 and TRBJ2-3, with D perhaps matching TRBD2 (6 bases). V was clipped by 2 bases and J by 1 base, with 10 bases between them. CDR1 is GTSNPN and CDR2 is SVGIG in the germline V gene (reference sequence). The CDR3 loop spans 14 amino acids.

The chain links TRBV14 to TRBJ2-5; no clear D. The CDR3 spans 14 residues. Trimming took 1 base from V and 3 from J, leaving 9 bases between them. From germline, CDR1 is SGHDN and CDR2 FVKESK. The CDR3 DNA follows: TGTGCCAGCAGCCAAGGCAGATGGGAAGAGACCCAGTACTTC. Translating gives CASSQGRWEETQYF.

The chain uses TRBV6-5 and TRBJ1-1; a possible D gene is TRBD1 (6 bases). CDR3 size: 13 residues. Germline CDR1 reads MNHEY; CDR2 reads SVGAGI. V lost 8 bases and J lost 0, with 10 bases in between. In DNA, the CDR3 is TGTGCCAGCTGGGGGCAGATGAACACTGAAGCTTTCTTT. It codes for CASWGQMNTEAFF.

This chain joins TRBV13 and TRBJ2-1; D possibly corresponds to TRBD1 (5 bases). The V gene lost 4 bases and the J gene lost 0 bases, with 10 bases spanning the gap. The CDR3 is made up of 15 amino acids. In germline, CDR1 is PRHDT, CDR2 FYEKMQ (reference sequence). The CDR3 sequence is CASSSRADSYNEQFF. Here the CDR3 DNA reads TGTGCCAGCAGCTCCAGGGCAGACTCCTACAATGAGCAGTTCTTC.

This chain uses TRBV28 with TRBJ1-2; no definite D call. V was shortened by 5 bases and J by 0 bases, with 4 bases between the two germline ends. CDR1 MDHEN and CDR2 SYDVKM come from the germline V gene. CDR3 length equals 12 residues. The CDR3 spells CASSTPNYGYTF. In DNA form, the CDR3 reads TGTGCCAGCAGTACCCCTAACTATGGCTACACCTTC.

The CDR3 nucleotides are TGTGCCACACGAAGGGGGAAGAACACTGAAGCTTTCTTT. Encoded protein: CATRRGKNTEAFF. The chain joins TRBV24-1 to TRBJ1-1; a possible D gene is TRBD1 (6 bases). The V gene's germline CDR1 is KGHDR and CDR2 SFDVKD. The CDR3 totals 13 residues. V lost 10 bases to trimming and J lost 1 base, with 12 bases between them.

The gene calls are TRBV4-1 and TRBJ1-2, with a tentative D call TRBD1 (6 bases). Germline values: CDR1 MGHRA, CDR2 YSYEKL. The V gene lost 1 base and the J gene lost 2 bases, with 11 bases spanning the gap. The CDR3 runs 15 residues. CDR3 amino acids: CASSQGHRVNYGYTF. The CDR3 DNA reads TGCGCCAGCAGCCAAGGGCACAGGGTCAACTATGGCTACACCTTC.